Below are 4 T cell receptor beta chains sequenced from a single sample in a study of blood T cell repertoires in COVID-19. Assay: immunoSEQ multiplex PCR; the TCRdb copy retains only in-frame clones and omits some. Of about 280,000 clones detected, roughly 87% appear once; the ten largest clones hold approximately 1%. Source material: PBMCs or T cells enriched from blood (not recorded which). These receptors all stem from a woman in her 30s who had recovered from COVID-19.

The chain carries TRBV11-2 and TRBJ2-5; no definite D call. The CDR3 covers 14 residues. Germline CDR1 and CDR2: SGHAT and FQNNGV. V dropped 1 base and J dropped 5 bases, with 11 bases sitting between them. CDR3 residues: CASSLVALVETQYF. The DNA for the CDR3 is TGTGCCAGCAGCTTAGTGGCCTTGGTGGAGACCCAGTACTTC.

The CDR3 protein is CSASRGLQETQYF. Written as DNA, the CDR3 is TGCAGTGCTAGTAGGGGGCTCCAAGAGACCCAGTACTTC. This rearrangement joins TRBV20-1 to TRBJ2-5, with 7 bases matching TRBD1. Unmatched junction bases numbered 2, after V lost 3 bases and J lost 1 base. Germline lookup yields CDR1 DFQATT and CDR2 SNEGSKA (reference sequence). The CDR3 length is 13 residues.

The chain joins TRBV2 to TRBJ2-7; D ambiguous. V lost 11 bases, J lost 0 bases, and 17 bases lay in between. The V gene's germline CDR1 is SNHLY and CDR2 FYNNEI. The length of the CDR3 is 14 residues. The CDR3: CALRTLRSSYEQYF. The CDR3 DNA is TGTGCCCTCCGAACCCTGCGGTCCTCCTACGAGCAGTACTTC.

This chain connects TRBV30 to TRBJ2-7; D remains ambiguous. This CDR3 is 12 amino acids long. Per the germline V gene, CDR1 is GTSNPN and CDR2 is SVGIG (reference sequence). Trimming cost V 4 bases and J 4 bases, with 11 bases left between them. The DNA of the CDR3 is TGTGCCTGGACCCAGTCAGTGTACGAGCAGTACTTC. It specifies CAWTQSVYEQYF. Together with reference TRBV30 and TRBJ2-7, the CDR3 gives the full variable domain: SQTIHQWPATLVQPVGSPLSLECTVEGTSNPNLYWYRQAAGRGLQLLFYSVGIGQISSEVPQNLSASRPQDRQFILSSKKLLLSDSGFYLCAWTQSVYEQYFGPGTRLTVT.